These 19 T cell receptor beta chains were sequenced from one sample in a study of CD8 T cells in Susac syndrome. The authors reverse transcribed roughly 0.5 to 1 ug RNA with random hexamers. In TCRdb, the immunoSEQ multiplex PCR reads were re-called with MiXCR into one record per CDR3 protein. The repertoire holds about 200,000 distinct CDR3 sequences, with approximately 94% as singletons. The source material was CD4+ T cells from PBMCs. The receptors come from a human donor with multiple sclerosis.

The V gene is TRBV29-1, the J gene TRBJ2-1; D possibly corresponds to TRBD1 (6 bases). Deletions cut 6 bases from V and 0 bases from J, with 21 bases between. The germline gives CDR1 SQVTM, CDR2 ANQGSEA. This CDR3 contains 17 residues. CDR3 loop: CSVTRTATLSSYNEQFF. The CDR3 nucleotides read TGCAGCGTAACGAGGACAGCTACACTTAGCTCCTACAATGAGCAGTTCTTC.

The gene calls are TRBV6-1 and TRBJ2-5, with no clear D. V was clipped by 7 bases and J by 5 bases, with 14 bases between them. The CDR3 covers 13 residues. CDR1 is MNHNS, CDR2 SASEGT, per germline. Here the CDR3 reads CASTSFRRETQYF. The CDR3 bases are TGTGCCAGCACCTCCTTCAGGCGGGAGACCCAGTACTTC.

The chain carries TRBV29-1 and TRBJ1-1; 9 bases are a match to TRBD1. CDR1 is SQVTM, CDR2 ANQGSEA, per germline. V lost 2 bases and J lost 3; bases outside the gene matches: 10. This CDR3 has 16 residues. The CDR3 reads CSVETRDRERYTEAFF. CDR3 DNA: TGCAGCGTTGAAACCCGGGACAGGGAAAGATACACTGAAGCTTTCTTT.

This chain joins TRBV6-1 and TRBJ2-7; D not resolved. Deletions cut 8 bases from V and 4 bases from J, with 15 bases between. The CDR3 has 13 residues. CDR1 is MNHNS, CDR2 SASEGT, per germline. The CDR3 coding sequence is TGTGCCAGCGAGCCGGCAGGCCATTACGAGCAGTACTTC. Translating it yields CASEPAGHYEQYF.

This sequence joins TRBV4-1 and TRBJ2-7; D may be TRBD2 (5 bases). V lost 2 bases and J 7 bases, leaving 15 bases between the germline ends. This CDR3 is 14 amino acids long. CDR1 MGHRA and CDR2 YSYEKL come from the germline V gene. In nucleotides, the CDR3 is TGCGCCAGCAGCCAAAACGAGGGCCTGAGGGAGCAGTACTTC. This gives the protein CASSQNEGLREQYF.

V and J are TRBV12-3 or TRBV12-4 and TRBJ1-5; D gene uncertain. This CDR3 has 13 amino acids. V dropped 0 bases and J dropped 6 bases, with 6 bases sitting between them. The CDR3 nucleotides read TGTGCCAGCAGTTTAGCGAAGGTTCAGCCCCAGCATTTT. Its translation is CASSLAKVQPQHF.

The rearrangement links TRBV5-1 to TRBJ2-3, with 11 nucleotides matching TRBD2. Germline assignment: CDR1 SGHRS and CDR2 YFSETQ. Trimming at V came to 1 base and at J to 1 base, leaving 2 bases not matched to a gene. This CDR3 contains 16 residues. CDR3 DNA: TGCGCCAGCAGCTTGAAGACTAGCGGGGGCACAGATACGCAGTATTTT. Translation gives CASSLKTSGGTDTQYF.

The chain is built from TRBV4-2 and TRBJ2-2; tentatively, D is TRBD1 or TRBD2 (6 bases each). The CDR3 sequence is 16 residues long. The germline V gene has CDR1 LGHNA and CDR2 YNFKEQ. Trimming stripped 4 bases from V and 4 bases from J, with 16 bases between. In DNA, the CDR3 is TGTGCCAGCAGCCCCCAGGGCCGGGGGCCCACCGGGGAGCTGTTTTTT. Translated, it gives CASSPQGRGPTGELFF.

This sequence joins TRBV20-1 and TRBJ1-1, with D perhaps matching TRBD1 (5 bases). From germline, CDR1 is DFQATT and CDR2 SNEGSKA (reference sequence). The CDR3 loop spans 13 amino acids. Trimming pared 5 bases from V and 1 base from J, leaving 11 bases between. The CDR3 sequence is CSASPDRNTEAFF. The CDR3 DNA follows: TGCAGTGCTTCCCCTGACAGGAACACTGAAGCTTTCTTT.

Only a few counts were recorded for this clonotype. V and J are TRBV3-1 and TRBJ1-6; 9 bases match TRBD1. Germline V lookup: CDR1 LGHDT, CDR2 YNNKEL (reference sequence). V was clipped by 4 bases and J by 5 bases; unmatched bases: 3. CDR3 length: 15 amino acids. CDR3 sequence: CASSLRTGDNSPLHF. In DNA form, the CDR3 reads TGTGCCAGCAGCCTAAGGACAGGGGATAATTCACCCCTCCACTTT. Full variable domain (remainder filled in from reference TRBV3-1 and TRBJ1-6): DTAVSQTPKYLVTQMGNDKSIKCEQNLGHDTMYWYKQDSKKFLKIMFSYNNKELIINETVPNRFSPKSPDKAHLNLHINSLELGDSAVYFCASSLRTGDNSPLHFGNGTRLTVT.

This clonotype is a singleton in its sample. The J gene is TRBJ2-4, the V gene TRBV5-4; D is undetermined. Germline CDR1 is SGHNT and CDR2 is YYREEE (reference sequence). Trimming removed 3 bases from V and 7 bases from J, with 8 bases in between. CDR3 length: 12 residues. The CDR3 reads CASSSPMNIQYF. CDR3 in DNA: TGTGCCAGCAGCTCTCCTATGAACATTCAGTACTTC.

DNA of the CDR3: TGTGCCAGCAGCCCCGCGCCCGGGTTATTCAATGAGCAGTTCTTC. It codes for CASSPAPGLFNEQFF. This chain joins TRBV3-1 and TRBJ2-1; unclear D gene. Germline CDR1 LGHDT, CDR2 YNNKEL (reference sequence). Between the trimmed V and J ends, which lost 4 bases and 6 bases, there was a span of 16 bases. The CDR3 runs 15 residues.

V is TRBV10-3 and J is TRBJ2-3, with D tentatively TRBD2 (6 bases). The CDR3 spans 16 residues. Trimming took 0 bases from V and 1 from J, leaving 11 bases between them. Per germline, CDR1 ENHRY and CDR2 SYGVKD. CDR3 sequence reads: CAISESGGWGTDTQYF. The CDR3, as DNA: TGTGCCATCAGTGAGTCAGGAGGGTGGGGCACAGATACGCAGTATTTT.

V and J are TRBV5-4 and TRBJ1-2, with a weak D call TRBD1 (6 bases). The CDR3 is 15 residues long. Trimming pared 4 bases from V and 4 bases from J, leaving 17 bases between. Per the germline V gene, CDR1 is SGHNT and CDR2 is YYREEE (reference sequence). DNA of the CDR3: TGTGCCAGCAGCCCTCAAGGGGGGATTGCCTATGGCTACACCTTC. This translates into CASSPQGGIAYGYTF. Based on the CDR3 plus reference TRBV5-4 and TRBJ1-2, the full variable domain is ETGVTQSPTHLIKTRGQQVTLRCSSQSGHNTVSWYQQALGQGPQFIFQYYREEENGRGNFPPRFSGLQFPNYSSELNVNALELDDSALYLCASSPQGGIAYGYTFGSGTRLTVV.

With regard to this clonotype: The junction and the germline gene differ at one end; a read error may be behind it. The chain employs TRBV7-2 and TRBJ1-1; 8 bases map to TRBD1. CDR3 size: 14 residues. Germline V lookup: CDR1 SGHTA, CDR2 FQGNSA. The CDR3 loop reads CASSQFELGTGGTF. CDR3 nucleotides: TGTGCCAGCAGCCAGTTTGAACTCGGGACAGGAGGAACGTTT.

The chain employs TRBV19 and TRBJ1-2; D is perhaps TRBD1 (5 bases). The V gene's germline CDR1 is LNHDA and CDR2 SQIVND (reference sequence). The length of the CDR3 is 15 residues. The germline V and J ends were trimmed by 3 bases and 4 bases, with 15 bases remaining between them. In DNA, the CDR3 is TGTGCCAGTAGTATCGCGGGGACGGACCTCTATGGCTACACCTTC. As protein: CASSIAGTDLYGYTF.

V is TRBV20-1 and J is TRBJ1-5; D call uncertain. V shed 0 bases and J shed 0 bases, with 9 bases lying between them. Germline V gene sequence: CDR1 DFQATT, CDR2 SNEGSKA (reference sequence). CDR3 length: 15 residues. The CDR3 spells CSARDSVGSNQPQHF. The CDR3 region has the DNA TGCAGTGCTAGAGATTCCGTGGGTAGCAATCAGCCCCAGCATTTT.

The chain recombines TRBV29-1 with TRBJ2-3; TRBD2 is a possible D gene (6 bases). The CDR3 totals 12 residues. Per germline, CDR1 SQVTM and CDR2 ANQGSEA. Trimming removed 4 bases from V and 3 bases from J, with 8 bases in between. CDR3 in amino acids: CSVGLDTDTQYF. CDR3 nucleotide sequence: TGCAGCGTTGGACTAGATACAGATACGCAGTATTTT.

CDR3 in amino acids: CSARDQGANEAFF. The CDR3 bases are TGCAGTGCTAGAGATCAGGGGGCGAATGAAGCTTTCTTT. The chain carries TRBV20-1 and TRBJ1-1; 8 bases fit TRBD1. The V segment lost 0 bases and the J segment 7 bases; nucleotides outside the gene matches: 4. The germline V gene encodes CDR1 DFQATT and CDR2 SNEGSKA (reference sequence). The CDR3 is 13 residues long.